This T cell receptor beta chain originates from a study of cytomegalovirus exposure and HLA in healthy donors (dated by TCRdb to 2016 to 2017). Study-wide context: An earlier analysis of roughly 570 of the donors reported 250 to 350 Gb of sequence data and 90 million to 120 million unique TCR beta sequences obtained from about 200 million T cells. Around 300 gigabases of sequencing data and approximately 85 million unique TCR sequences were included in an early release covering 550 to 650 HLA-typed donors. The genetic ancestry cluster associated with self-reported Caucasian donors included 70% to 85% of the 300 to 400 genotyped donors. The study aimed to test whether signatures of past pathogen exposure could be identified by cataloging public T cell receptors. The study used immunosequencing to profile the T cell repertoires of about 670 subjects and linked those repertoires to cytomegalovirus serostatus. In addition to the first cohort of approximately 670 subjects, a separate validation cohort of 120 different subjects was used. High-throughput TCR immunosequencing, statistical association of individual TCRs with disease status, and machine learning were combined to predict cytomegalovirus infection status. To study patterns of TCR occurrence, a later analysis re-analyzed previously published TCR beta repertoires from 666 donors and added high-resolution HLA genotyping. The later analysis used no new phenotypic data to find candidate immune exposures, relying instead on TCR beta sequences and their occurrence across donors. An earlier analysis of 587 of the donors applied high-throughput TCR beta sequencing to assess whether each TCR beta V gene segment acted as functional or pseudogenic. Donor age, sex, ethnicity and CMV serostatus were compiled alongside the repertoire data. A later genetic analysis used genome-wide SNP genotypes for about three fifths of the 666 donors, treating that subset as a discovery cohort. All discovery cohort repertoires had been generated using a single sequencing platform. Both class I and class II loci were covered by HLA typing, at four-digit resolution. The number of donors typed differed by locus, with about 629-640 for A, B, C, DRB1 and DQB1, over 500 for DQA1, about 610 for DPA1, and 450 to 480 for DPB1. A handful of DR-DQ haplotypes were handled as single units for association and clustering because linkage in the cohort was strong. Among 398 genotyped donors of the cohort, an average of approximately 240,000 unique TCR beta nucleotide sequences were sequenced per donor, roughly 20% of them non-productive. The research as a whole found: A further reported finding was that TCR beta sequences accurately predicted the HLA-A and HLA-B alleles for most subjects in the first cohort. Several of the top co-occurrence clusters appeared to be linked to parvovirus B19, influenza, CMV and Epstein-Barr virus, according to a later analysis. A later analysis found that TCR association rates varied across HLA loci, with DRB1 alleles showing the most associated TCRs and HLA-C alleles the fewest. A later analysis associated 15,000 or so TCR beta sequences with specific HLA alleles at a false discovery rate of 0.05. Immune exposure information for the cohort was limited to CMV serostatus. Across donors, most TCR sequences were observed very rarely, whereas some public TCRs were present in many individuals. HLA typing was unavailable for some donors at each locus, so association tests used only the typed subset. Compared with the 666-donor mean, donors in an Asian-associated ancestry cluster had fewer N-insertions in productive TCRs, according to a later genetic analysis. In both the original and validation cohorts, the classifier was reported to diagnose cytomegalovirus status with high specificity and sensitivity. A cluster of highly shared sequence variants was judged likely to represent a technical artifact of the sequencing pipeline. According to the authors, the approach could potentially be generalized to other disease states and immunological phenotypes. In vitro tests confirmed that three of the cytomegalovirus-associated TCR beta chains recognize cytomegalovirus antigens. Roughly uniform sequencing depth across donors was assumed in presence/absence analyses, although this assumption may not hold. Compared with equally common non-associated chains, HLA-associated TCR beta chains in a later analysis were more clonally expanded and had lower generation probabilities. Correlated functional status among segregating V segments might be attributable to linkage disequilibrium, but an unknown experimental factor could not be ruled out. Because the 87-base-pair reads could not distinguish some IMGT-functional V segments, including TRBV6-2 and TRBV6-3, those segments were excluded. Most CMV-associated TCR beta chains appeared to be HLA-restricted in a later analysis, and the HLA associations seemed to be driven largely by CMV exposure. Broadly in line with IMGT annotations, most TCR beta V segments showed up in productive rearrangements about 87% or about 30% of the time in an earlier analysis of 450 to 600 of the donors. A later genetic analysis associated a missense DCLRE1C variant with V-gene and J-gene trimming of TCR beta chains, and an independent cohort replicated the association. When HLA alleles, especially DR and DQ, strongly co-occurred, attributing TCR associations to individual alleles was difficult. Because counts were too low, seventeen rarely observed V segments, including chromosome 9 orphons, were excluded from the earlier analysis of some 540 of the donors. A total of around 150 TCR beta chains were listed by the study as associated with cytomegalovirus. In this cohort, only TCR beta chains were sequenced, and detectable features were limited by the absence of alpha or paired-chain data.

Remarks on this clone: The clone's antigen remains unknown. Qualities for individual bases were not recorded, and no much larger clone is one base off.

The cohort comprised 670 or so healthy bone marrow donors. Cohort members were all nominally healthy when sampled, although unrecorded immune exposures were likely present. The donor tested CMV seropositive, placing the donor among the 289 seropositive members of the cohort. A peripheral blood sample was provided by each donor, and peripheral blood mononuclear cells were used for TCR beta sequencing. The Qiagen DNeasy Blood Extraction Kit was used to extract genomic DNA from the blood cell samples. The CDR3 covers 17 residues, taking in both the cysteine and the phenylalanine. The kept DNA is CDR3 alone, 51 bases in frame from the first base. V is pared back by 1 base and J by 5 bases, with 21 bases lying between the germline termini. Reading the germline V gene (reference sequence) gives CDR1 MNHEY and CDR2 SMNVEV. The method behind the library was the immunoSEQ multiplex PCR assay. For the multiplex PCR, a mixture combining 60 forward primers for TCR Vbeta segments and 13 reverse primers for TCR Jbeta segments was used. The CDR3 region of rearranged TCR beta genes was amplified from genomic DNA with a multiplex PCR assay. Amplified TCR beta libraries were sequenced as 87-base-pair reads on the Illumina HiSeq System. As for how the authors treated the data: A later analysis tallied around 87 million unique TCR beta chains across the 666 repertoires, and about 12 million of those chains were shared by two or more donors. To remove PCR and sequencing errors, raw reads were error-corrected and collapsed into unique sequences using a nearest-neighbor algorithm that merged closely related sequences. To assign V, D and J gene segments, CDR3 sequences were aligned to IMGT reference sequences. For a sequence to be retained, at least a six-nucleotide match to both a V gene segment and a J gene segment was required. Rearrangements were classified as productive when the CDR3 lacked stop codons and remained in frame with V and J, and all other rearrangements were classified as non-productive. CDR3 was defined by IMGT convention, running from the second conserved V-encoded cysteine to the conserved J-encoded phenylalanine. The earlier analysis of fewer than 700 of the donors excluded sequences that lacked an unambiguous match to a single V gene segment. In an earlier analysis of 587 of the donors, a V segment was called functional when productive rearrangements were above 56.7%, and segregating when the standard deviation between donors exceeded 5%. A statistical classification framework was built to diagnose cytomegalovirus status from the catalog of TCR beta chain sequences. In a later analysis, TCR nucleotide sequences were compared against IMGT/GENE-DB human TR gene sequences so that V and J genes could be assigned. A later analysis assigned CDR3 sequences and most-parsimonious VDJ recombination scenarios with the TCRdist pipeline. In a later analysis, each TCR beta chain was defined by its CDR3 amino acid sequence together with its V-gene family, and reads without a unique V-gene family were excluded. A later analysis removed several hundred highly shared, low-generation-probability nucleotide sequences to deal with suspected cross-contamination and a sequencing artifact. A later analysis calculated a clonal expansion index for each public chain from normalized within-repertoire ranks of inferred template counts. Generation probabilities in a later analysis came from a VDJ recombination model fitted to out-of-frame rearrangements, and those results were checked against IGoR. A later analysis scored TCR-TCR, TCR-HLA and TCR-CMV co-occurrence with hypergeometric tests, applying a repertoire-size bias correction to TCR pairs. In a later analysis, false discovery rates were estimated by permuting HLA or CMV assignments 20 times. A later analysis grouped co-occurring TCRs with DBSCAN, adding TCRdist sequence similarity when clustering within HLA-allele-positive subsets. Co-occurrence clustering excluded repertoires with fewer than 30,000 or more than 120,000 public chains, plus five with anomalous nucleotide sharing. Held by TCRdb, this immuneACCESS table contains in-frame sequences only and omits some clones. Under half of the omission traces to an unresolved V gene where checked; the cause of the rest is unknown. V and J calls and clone size are as listed in that table; D and trimming were resolved from the DNA. In all, the sample holds around 180,000 clones, and 75% to 85% of those were seen once. The ten largest account for under 7.5% of the sample.

The sequencing sample was made of PBMCs. Here the chain combines TRBV27 and TRBJ2-7, with TRBD2 tentatively as D gene (6 bases match). The TCR was taken from a man aged 25-45 years in good health and CMV-seropositive. The CDR3 sequence is CASSLFPGFREPDEQYF. The nucleotide sequence reads as follows: TGTGCCAGCAGTTTATTCCCGGGCTTTCGGGAGCCAGACGAGCAGTACTTC.